The present entry profiles one T cell receptor (beta chain) with its context. The antigen is undetermined. The data were obtained in a study of CXCR3-negative and CXCR3-positive naive CD8 T cells. Study-wide results and limits: Naive cells positive for CXCR3 carried more hydrophobic TRB CDR3s than CXCR3-negative ones. Within a donor, both naive subsets shared TRBV-TRBJ usage, unlike memory cells.

The length of the CDR3 is 13 residues. Germline V gene sequence: CDR1 MDHEN, CDR2 SYDVKM. Through 5' RACE with UMI labels, the TRB cDNA libraries were prepared. TCRdb reanalyzed the 5' RACE reads, giving one entry per CDR3 protein sequence and no DNA. The repertoire table contains more than 50,000 distinct CDR3 sequences. Sequenced input: naive CXCR3- CD8+ T cells from blood. Subset noted: CD45RO-CCR7+CD27+CD95- naive CD8+ T cells lacking CXCR3 (TNR3-). The clonotype originates from a human donor in good health. Some clones in this sample may be carry-over from other donors' samples. The chain couples TRBV28 to TRBJ2-7; TCRdb returns TRBD1, unconfirmable since there is no DNA. The CDR3: CASSTTGVVEQYF.